The entry below gives a single TCR beta chain sequence along with its context. Its antigen is not known. The data were obtained in a study of STAT3 mutations in large granular lymphocyte leukemia. This CDR3 contains 11 residues. The germline V and J ends were trimmed by 0 bases and 3 bases, with 1 base remaining between them. The germline CDR1 and CDR2 sequences are SGHDT and YYEEEE. Using immunoSEQ multiplex PCR, the repertoire was profiled, and TCRdb retains in-frame clones only, with some absent. This sample has 15,000 to 17,000 clones, with roughly 91% found just once. Study conclusions and caveats: In about 30% of the 18 patients, new TCR clonotypes emerged after therapy. At least one immunodominant TCR beta clonotype appeared in every T-cell large granular lymphocyte leukemia patient. In some patients, a small highly pathogenic clone possibly went undetected.

The TCR sequence derives from a woman aged 45-65 years with T-cell large granular lymphocyte leukemia. Some clones in this sample may be carry-over from other donors' samples. The chain carries TRBV5-6 and TRBJ2-7; D gene uncertain. What was sequenced was peripheral blood mononuclear cells. The CDR3 nucleotides read TGTGCCAGCAGCTTGGGCTACGAGCAGTACTTC. This encodes CASSLGYEQYF.